The entry below gives a single TCR beta chain sequence along with its context. The sample originates from a study of blood T cell repertoires in COVID-19. Study background: Sources were T cells, B-cell-depleted T cells, or PBMCs; the material itself was cDNA or gDNA.

The CDR3 sequence is 16 residues long. The V gene's germline CDR1 is LGHDT and CDR2 YNNKEL (reference sequence). Trimming pared 4 bases from V and 5 bases from J, leaving 20 bases between. Produced via immunoSEQ multiplex PCR; TCRdb's table is partial and in-frame only. The table includes 250,000 to 400,000 clones, 88% detected once. The V and J genes are TRBV3-1 (or the pseudogene TRBV3-2) and TRBJ2-5, with a possible D match to TRBD2 (6 bases). What was sequenced was peripheral blood. This clonotype originated in a woman aged 30 to 39 with COVID-19, enrolled during active disease. For the CDR3, the DNA is TGTGCCAGCAGCCCTTTACGGGACTTTCGGGGGGAGACCCAGTACTTC. Protein: CASSPLRDFRGETQYF.